The 4 T cell receptor beta chains listed next were all sequenced from one sample in a study of regulatory T cells in long-lasting Graves disease. Building the TCR beta libraries relied on iRepertoire HTBI primers, and CDR3 regions underwent Arm-PCR. TCRdb redid the calling of the multiplex PCR reads with MiXCR, one entry per CDR3 protein. The repertoire holds hundreds of thousands of distinct CDR3 sequences, roughly 16% seen once, with roughly 25% in the top ten. Time point described: newly diagnosed GD, antithyroid drugs for less than 3 months. The TCR library was made from RNA that had been extracted from PBMCs in TRIzol. This sample also appeared in a second study, on T cells in Graves' hyperthyroidism and ophthalmopathy.

The material was peripheral blood mononuclear cells (PBMCs), obtained at new diagnosis, from a patient treated with antithyroid drugs. Receptors were obtained from a woman aged 40-65 years with Graves disease.

The chain has TRBV19 and TRBJ1-1, with 9 positions matching TRBD1. The J segment lost 7 bases and the V segment lost 4 bases, leaving 4 bases of the junction unmatched. The CDR3 consists of 13 residues. The V gene's germline CDR1 is LNHDA and CDR2 SQIVND (reference sequence). This CDR3 reads CASSTTGGHEAFF. The CDR3 region has the DNA TGTGCCAGTAGTACAACAGGGGGCCATGAAGCTTTCTTT.

Only a few counts were recorded for this clonotype. V usage is TRBV20-1 and J usage is TRBJ2-7, with TRBD1 matching 8 bases. There are 12 residues in the CDR3. The junction had 7 bases not matched to a gene; V was cut back by 4 bases and J by 8 bases. Germline lookup yields CDR1 DFQATT and CDR2 SNEGSKA (reference sequence). The CDR3 is CSANPGQAKQYF. CDR3 bases: TGCAGTGCTAACCCGGGACAGGCAAAGCAGTACTTC.

This clonotype was counted ten times or more. The V and J genes are TRBV28 and TRBJ1-2; D is uncertain. This CDR3 comprises 15 residues. CDR1 is MDHEN and CDR2 is SYDVKM in the germline V gene. Trimming pared 6 bases from V and 1 base from J, leaving 15 bases between. The CDR3 DNA follows: TGTGCCAGCAGCCTCGTGGCTCACTTTAACTATGGCTACACCTTC. It specifies CASSLVAHFNYGYTF.

This clonotype has a handful of counts. V is TRBV20-1 and J is TRBJ2-2; TRBD2 matches at 13 bases. This CDR3 region has 16 residues. The germline V gene encodes CDR1 DFQATT and CDR2 SNEGSKA (reference sequence). With V trimmed by 1 base and J by 5 bases, 4 bases remained unmatched. The CDR3 region is CSARVTTSGGTGELFF. CDR3 nucleotide sequence: TGCAGTGCTAGAGTTACGACTAGCGGGGGGACCGGGGAGCTGTTTTTT.